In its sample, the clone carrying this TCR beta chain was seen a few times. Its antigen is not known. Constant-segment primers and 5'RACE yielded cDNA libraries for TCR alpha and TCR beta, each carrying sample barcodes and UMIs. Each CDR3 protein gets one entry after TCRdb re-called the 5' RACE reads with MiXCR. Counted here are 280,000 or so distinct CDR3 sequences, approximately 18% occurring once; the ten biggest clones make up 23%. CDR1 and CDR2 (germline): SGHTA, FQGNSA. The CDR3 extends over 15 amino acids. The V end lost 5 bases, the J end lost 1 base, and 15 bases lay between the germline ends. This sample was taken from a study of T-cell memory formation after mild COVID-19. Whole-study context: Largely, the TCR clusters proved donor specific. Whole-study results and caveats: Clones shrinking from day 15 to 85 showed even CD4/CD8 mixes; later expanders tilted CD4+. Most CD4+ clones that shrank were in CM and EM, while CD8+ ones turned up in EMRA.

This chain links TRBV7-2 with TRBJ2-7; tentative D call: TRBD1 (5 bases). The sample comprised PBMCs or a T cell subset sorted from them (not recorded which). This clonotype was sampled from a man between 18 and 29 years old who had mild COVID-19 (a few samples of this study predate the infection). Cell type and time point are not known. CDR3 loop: CASSNRAQGSYEQYF. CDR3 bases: TGTGCCAGCAGCAATCGGGCGCAGGGATCCTACGAGCAGTACTTC.